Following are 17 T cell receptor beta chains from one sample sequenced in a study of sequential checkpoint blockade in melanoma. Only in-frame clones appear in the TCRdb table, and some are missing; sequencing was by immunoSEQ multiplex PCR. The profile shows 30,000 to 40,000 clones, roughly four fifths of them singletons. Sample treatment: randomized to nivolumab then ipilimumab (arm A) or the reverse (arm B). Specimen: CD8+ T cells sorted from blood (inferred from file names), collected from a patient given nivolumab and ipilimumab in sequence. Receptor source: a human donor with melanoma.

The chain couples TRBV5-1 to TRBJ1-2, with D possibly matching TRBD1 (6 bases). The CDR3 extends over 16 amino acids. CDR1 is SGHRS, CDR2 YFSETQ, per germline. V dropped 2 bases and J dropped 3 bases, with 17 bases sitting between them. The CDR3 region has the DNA TGCGCCAGCAGCTTCGCGACACAGGGAGGGGACTATGGCTACACCTTC. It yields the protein CASSFATQGGDYGYTF.

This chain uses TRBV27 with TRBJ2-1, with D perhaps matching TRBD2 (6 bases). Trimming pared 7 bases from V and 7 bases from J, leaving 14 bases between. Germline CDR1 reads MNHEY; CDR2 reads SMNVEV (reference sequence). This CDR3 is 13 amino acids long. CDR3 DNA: TGTGCCAGCACCGGGACTGGATTAAATGAGCAGTTCTTC. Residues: CASTGTGLNEQFF.

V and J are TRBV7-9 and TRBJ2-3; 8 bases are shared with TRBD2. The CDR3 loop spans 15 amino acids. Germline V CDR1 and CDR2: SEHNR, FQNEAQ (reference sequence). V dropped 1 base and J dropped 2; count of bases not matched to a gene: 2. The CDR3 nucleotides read TGTGCCAGCAGCTTAGTAGCGGGGCCCACAGATACGCAGTATTTT. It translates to CASSLVAGPTDTQYF.

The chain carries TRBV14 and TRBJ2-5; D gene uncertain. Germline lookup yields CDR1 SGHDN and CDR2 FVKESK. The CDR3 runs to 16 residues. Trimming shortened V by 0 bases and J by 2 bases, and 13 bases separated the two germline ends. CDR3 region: CASSQDPGYRQETQYF. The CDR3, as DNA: TGTGCCAGCAGCCAAGATCCGGGTTATCGTCAAGAGACCCAGTACTTC.

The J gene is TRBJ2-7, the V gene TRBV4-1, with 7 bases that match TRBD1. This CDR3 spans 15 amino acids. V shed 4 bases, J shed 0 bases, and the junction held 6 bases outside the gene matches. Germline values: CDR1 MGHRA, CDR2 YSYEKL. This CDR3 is CASSLRDSSSYEQYF. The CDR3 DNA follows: TGCGCCAGCAGCCTCAGGGACAGTAGCTCCTACGAGCAGTACTTC.

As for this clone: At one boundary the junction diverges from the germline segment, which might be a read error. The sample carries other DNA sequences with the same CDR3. CDR3 loop: CASSLVGYEGYTEAFF. The CDR3 DNA reads TGCGCCAGCAGCTTAGTGGGTTACGAGGGTTACACTGAAGCTTTCTTT. The chain links TRBV13 to TRBJ1-1, with unresolved D. The germline gives CDR1 PRHDT, CDR2 FYEKMQ (reference sequence). The CDR3 sequence is 16 residues long.

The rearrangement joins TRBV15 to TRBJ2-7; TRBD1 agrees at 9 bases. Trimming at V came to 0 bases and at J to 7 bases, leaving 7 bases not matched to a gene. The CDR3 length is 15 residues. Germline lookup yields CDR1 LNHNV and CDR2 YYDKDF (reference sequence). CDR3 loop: CATSRDLGQGREQYF. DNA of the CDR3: TGTGCCACCAGCAGAGATCTTGGACAGGGGCGGGAGCAGTACTTC.

CDR3 amino acids: CASTSGGSAFGANVLTF. In nucleotides, the CDR3 is TGTGCCAGCACGTCAGGGGGAAGCGCTTTTGGGGCCAACGTCCTGACTTTC. This rearrangement joins TRBV27 to TRBJ2-6; 7 nucleotides align to TRBD1. Germline lookup yields CDR1 MNHEY and CDR2 SMNVEV (reference sequence). The trim removed 7 bases at V and 3 bases at J, leaving 12 bases unmatched. This CDR3 contains 17 residues.

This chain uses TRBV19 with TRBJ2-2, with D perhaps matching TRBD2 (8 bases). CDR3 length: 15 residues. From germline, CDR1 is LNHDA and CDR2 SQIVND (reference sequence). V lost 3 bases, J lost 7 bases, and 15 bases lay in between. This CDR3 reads CASSMGTRGLGELFF. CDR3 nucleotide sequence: TGTGCCAGTAGTATGGGGACTAGGGGGCTCGGGGAGCTGTTTTTT.

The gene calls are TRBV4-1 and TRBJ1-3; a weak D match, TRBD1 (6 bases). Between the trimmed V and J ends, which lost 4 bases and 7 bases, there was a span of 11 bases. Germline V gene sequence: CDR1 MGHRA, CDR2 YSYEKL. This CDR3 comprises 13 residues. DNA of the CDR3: TGCGCCAGCAGCCTCGATAGGGGGAACACCATATATTTT. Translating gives CASSLDRGNTIYF.

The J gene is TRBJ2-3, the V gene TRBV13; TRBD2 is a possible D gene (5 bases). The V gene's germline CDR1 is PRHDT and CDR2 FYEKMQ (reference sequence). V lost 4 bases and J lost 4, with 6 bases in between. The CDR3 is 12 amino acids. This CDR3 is CASSSRADTQYF. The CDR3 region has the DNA TGTGCCAGCAGCTCGCGGGCAGATACGCAGTATTTT.

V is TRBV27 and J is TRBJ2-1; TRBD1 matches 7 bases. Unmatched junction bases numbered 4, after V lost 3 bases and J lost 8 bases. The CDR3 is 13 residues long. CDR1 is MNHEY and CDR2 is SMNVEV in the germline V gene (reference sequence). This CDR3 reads CASSFAGGYEQFF. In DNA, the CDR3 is TGTGCCAGCAGTTTTGCAGGGGGTTATGAGCAGTTCTTC.

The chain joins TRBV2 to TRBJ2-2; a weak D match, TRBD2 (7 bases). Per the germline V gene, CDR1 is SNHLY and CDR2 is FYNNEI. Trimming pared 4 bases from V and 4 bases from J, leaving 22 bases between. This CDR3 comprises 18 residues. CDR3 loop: CASSAGAGAGERTGELFF. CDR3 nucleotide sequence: TGTGCCAGCAGTGCGGGGGCGGGGGCAGGGGAACGCACCGGGGAGCTGTTTTTT.

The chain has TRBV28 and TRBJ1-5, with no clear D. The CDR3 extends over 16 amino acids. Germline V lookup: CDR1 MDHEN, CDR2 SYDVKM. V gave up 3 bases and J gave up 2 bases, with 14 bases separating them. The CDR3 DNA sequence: TGTGCCAGCAGTTTGGATTCGGGGAATCGCAATCAGCCCCAGCATTTT. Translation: CASSLDSGNRNQPQHF. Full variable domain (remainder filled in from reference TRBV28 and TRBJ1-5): DVKVTQSSRYLVKRTGEKVFLECVQDMDHENMFWYRQDPGLGLRLIYFSYDVKMKEKGDIPEGYSVSREKKERFSLILESASTNQTSMYLCASSLDSGNRNQPQHFGDGTRLSIL.

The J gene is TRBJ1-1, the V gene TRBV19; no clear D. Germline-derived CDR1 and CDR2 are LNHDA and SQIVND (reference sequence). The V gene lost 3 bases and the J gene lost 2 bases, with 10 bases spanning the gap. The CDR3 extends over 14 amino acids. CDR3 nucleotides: TGTGCCAGTAGTATGCGGCAGCTAAACACTGAAGCTTTCTTT. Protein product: CASSMRQLNTEAFF.

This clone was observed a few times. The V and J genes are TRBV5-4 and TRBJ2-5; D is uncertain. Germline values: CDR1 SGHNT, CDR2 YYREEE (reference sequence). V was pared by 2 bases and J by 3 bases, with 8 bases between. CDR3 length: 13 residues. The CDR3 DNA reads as TGTGCCAGCAGCTTAGAGGTAGAAGAGACCCAGTACTTC. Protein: CASSLEVEETQYF.

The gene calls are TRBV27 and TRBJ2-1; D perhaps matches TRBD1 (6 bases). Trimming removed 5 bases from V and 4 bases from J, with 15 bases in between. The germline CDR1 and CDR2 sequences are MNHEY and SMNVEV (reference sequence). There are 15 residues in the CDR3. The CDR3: CASSDPGHLYNEQFF. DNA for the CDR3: TGTGCCAGCAGTGATCCGGGACATCTTTACAATGAGCAGTTCTTC.